One and the same sample provided the 25 T cell receptor beta chains below, sequenced in a study of blood T cells in healthy people across ages. Together with a sample-barcoded 5' primer, a J-beta primer mix was included in a second PCR lasting about 7 to 11 cycles. TCRdb re-called the 5' RACE reads with MiXCR, one entry per CDR3 protein. The table lists about 1.4 million distinct CDR3 sequences, approximately 59% of them singletons, with under 8.5% in the top ten. What was sequenced was blood. These receptors were obtained from a man aged 18 to 30 in good health.

There are a few counts of this clonotype. This chain links TRBV9 with TRBJ2-1; 9 nucleotides align to TRBD1. J gave up 3 bases and V 0 bases, and 1 base lay outside the gene matches. The CDR3 extends over 15 amino acids. Germline-derived CDR1 and CDR2 are SGDLS and YYNGEE. CDR3 sequence: CASSVGTGVYNEQFF. The CDR3 coding sequence is TGTGCCAGCAGCGTAGGGACAGGGGTCTACAATGAGCAGTTCTTC.

A few counts support this clonotype. The gene calls are TRBV11-2 and TRBJ2-7; D gene unclear. Per the germline V gene, CDR1 is SGHAT and CDR2 is FQNNGV. V lost 3 bases, J lost 0 bases, and 6 bases lay in between. This CDR3 contains 13 residues. The CDR3 is CASSFAISYEQYF. DNA for the CDR3: TGTGCCAGCAGCTTTGCCATCTCCTACGAGCAGTACTTC.

V and J are TRBV6-2 or TRBV6-3 and TRBJ2-3; D is undetermined. Germline CDR1 and CDR2: MNHEY and SVGEGT. Trimming stripped 2 bases from V and 5 bases from J, with 11 bases between. The length of the CDR3 is 14 residues. CDR3 region: CASSYGSDGDTQYF. DNA for the CDR3: TGTGCCAGCAGTTACGGATCGGATGGAGATACGCAGTATTTT.

V is TRBV6-2 or TRBV6-3 and J is TRBJ2-3; no definite D call. CDR1 and CDR2 from the germline V gene are MNHEY and SVGEGT. The CDR3 is made up of 13 amino acids. V was shortened by 5 bases and J by 4 bases, with 10 bases between the two germline ends. This CDR3 reads CASSPPNSDTQYF. DNA for the CDR3: TGTGCCAGCAGTCCTCCGAATTCAGATACGCAGTATTTT.

This chain connects TRBV5-1 to TRBJ2-3; TRBD2 matches at 10 bases. The germline V gene has CDR1 SGHRS and CDR2 YFSETQ. V lost 1 base and J lost 2; bases outside the gene matches: 7. This CDR3 comprises 17 residues. The DNA of the CDR3 is TGCGCCAGCAGCTTGTGGGGGACTAGCGAACCCACAGATACGCAGTATTTT. Its protein product is CASSLWGTSEPTDTQYF. The full variable domain, with the rest looked up from reference TRBV5-1 and TRBJ2-3, is KAGVTQTPRYLIKTRGQQVTLSCSPISGHRSVSWYQQTPGQGLQFLFEYFSETQRNKGNFPGRFSGRQFSNSRSEMNVSTLELGDSALYLCASSLWGTSEPTDTQYFGPGTRLTVL.

The sample holds a few counts of this clonotype. V is TRBV20-1 and J is TRBJ2-7; D may be TRBD2 (7 bases). This CDR3 comprises 15 residues. The germline CDR1 and CDR2 sequences are DFQATT and SNEGSKA (reference sequence). V was pared by 4 bases and J by 5 bases, with 21 bases between. The CDR3 reads CSAIGGQSSFDEQYF. For the CDR3, the DNA is TGCAGTGCTATCGGGGGGCAGTCGTCTTTTGACGAGCAGTACTTC.

The V gene is TRBV7-9, the J gene TRBJ1-5; 11 bases match TRBD1. The V gene end was trimmed by 5 bases and the J gene end by 3 bases; junction bases not matched to a gene: 12. Germline CDR1 and CDR2: SEHNR and FQNEAQ (reference sequence). This CDR3 is built from 18 residues. The DNA of the CDR3 is TGTGCCAGCAGCCCCGGGACAGGGGGTGAATGGGACAATCAGCCCCAGCATTTT. Translated, it gives CASSPGTGGEWDNQPQHF.

This clonotype was seen just once. This chain links TRBV25-1 with TRBJ1-1, with 10 bases aligning to TRBD1. The germline V gene encodes CDR1 MGHDK and CDR2 SYGVNS. V lost 4 bases to trimming and J lost 10 bases; unmatched junction nucleotides: 6. The CDR3 totals 13 residues. CDR3 DNA sequence: TGTGCCAGCAGTGGACAGGGGGCCTCGGGAGCTTTCTTT. Its protein product is CASSGQGASGAFF.

This clonotype has just a few counts. The V call is TRBV5-1, the J call TRBJ2-7; no clear D. The CDR3 extends over 15 amino acids. Germline CDR1 is SGHRS and CDR2 is YFSETQ. Deletions cut 0 bases from V and 2 bases from J, with 12 bases between. The CDR3 reads CASSLDPSGTYEQYF. For the CDR3, the DNA is TGCGCCAGCAGCTTGGATCCCAGTGGAACCTACGAGCAGTACTTC.

V and J are TRBV20-1 and TRBJ1-2, with unresolved D. V was shortened by 2 bases and J by 7 bases, with 11 bases between the two germline ends. Germline CDR1 DFQATT, CDR2 SNEGSKA (reference sequence). The CDR3 is 12 amino acids. The CDR3 reads CSARIEGGGYTF. The CDR3 DNA is TGCAGTGCTAGAATCGAGGGTGGTGGCTACACCTTC.

This chain uses TRBV7-9 with TRBJ2-7; weak D call: TRBD1 (5 bases). Trimming left V 1 base short and J 2 bases short, with 15 bases between. From germline, CDR1 is SEHNR and CDR2 FQNEAQ (reference sequence). CDR3 size: 16 residues. CDR3 bases: TGTGCCAGCAGCTTAGGGCCGGCAGGGAAGGCCTACGAGCAGTACTTC. Encoded protein: CASSLGPAGKAYEQYF. The variable domain in full, with the rest retrieved from reference TRBV7-9 and TRBJ2-7, is DTGVSQNPRHKITKRGQNVTFRCDPISEHNRLYWYRQTLGQGPEFLTYFQNEAQLEKSRLLSDRFSAERPKGSFSTLEIQRTEQGDSAMYLCASSLGPAGKAYEQYFGPGTRLTVT.

This clonotype appeared once. The chain recombines TRBV5-6 with TRBJ1-1; D gene unclear. The CDR3 loop spans 14 amino acids. The germline V gene has CDR1 SGHDT and CDR2 YYEEEE. V was shortened by 4 bases and J by 2 bases, with 12 bases between the two germline ends. Here the CDR3 reads CASSRNFFNTEAFF. The CDR3 DNA reads as TGTGCCAGCAGCCGTAACTTTTTTAACACTGAAGCTTTCTTT.

The CDR3 sequence is CASSLPEYTDGYTF. The CDR3, as DNA: TGTGCCAGCAGCTTACCGGAATATACCGATGGCTACACCTTC. This chain links TRBV7-9 with TRBJ1-2; D gene unclear. There are 14 residues in the CDR3. Germline CDR1 is SEHNR and CDR2 is FQNEAQ (reference sequence). V was pared by 2 bases and J by 6 bases, with 13 bases between.

This chain joins TRBV5-1 and TRBJ2-7; D is undetermined. CDR3 size: 15 residues. Trimming took off 6 bases at V and 3 bases at J, with 19 bases between the two ends. Germline V lookup: CDR1 SGHRS, CDR2 YFSETQ. The CDR3 here is CASNVRPGGDYEQYF. CDR3 nucleotide sequence: TGCGCCAGCAACGTCCGGCCCGGCGGAGACTACGAGCAGTACTTC.

The chain carries TRBV6-5 and TRBJ1-1; 7 bases match TRBD1. The germline V gene has CDR1 MNHEY and CDR2 SVGAGI. The V segment lost 8 bases and the J segment 1 base; nucleotides outside the gene matches: 4. The CDR3 runs 13 residues. DNA for the CDR3: TGTGCCAGCCACGGGACAGAGAACACTGAAGCTTTCTTT. It is translated as CASHGTENTEAFF.

DNA of the CDR3: TGTGCCAGCAGGCGCACGGCAAAGGGAGAGACCCAGTACTTC. Its protein product is CASRRTAKGETQYF. V usage is TRBV28 and J usage is TRBJ2-5, with no clear D. The germline V gene has CDR1 MDHEN and CDR2 SYDVKM. The CDR3 sequence is 14 residues long. V shed 6 bases and J shed 4 bases, with 15 bases lying between them.

CDR3 residues: CASSQIHGRTDTQYF. For the CDR3, the DNA is TGCGCCAGCAGCCAAATACACGGACGCACAGATACGCAGTATTTT. This chain links TRBV4-3 with TRBJ2-3; D not resolved. Deletions cut 2 bases from V and 1 base from J, with 10 bases between. From germline, CDR1 is LGHNA and CDR2 YSLEER. This CDR3 has 15 residues.

This sequence joins TRBV29-1 and TRBJ1-4; no clear D gene. Germline loops: CDR1 SQVTM, CDR2 ANQGSEA. V was cut by 5 bases and J by 1 base, with 11 bases left in between. The CDR3 has 14 amino acids. The CDR3 region has the DNA TGCAGCGTTACCATCGGGGAAACTAATGAAAAACTGTTTTTT. It yields the protein CSVTIGETNEKLFF.

This clonotype was picked up a small number of times. J is TRBJ2-4 and V is TRBV6-2 or TRBV6-3; D may be TRBD1 (5 bases). Trimming removed 1 base from V and 7 bases from J, with 8 bases in between. The germline gives CDR1 MNHEY, CDR2 SVGEGT. This CDR3 has 13 amino acids. The CDR3 region has the DNA TGTGCCAGCAGTTACTTACAGGCGAACATTCAGTACTTC. Translating it yields CASSYLQANIQYF.

The chain couples TRBV7-9 to TRBJ2-1, with TRBD2 identical over 8 bases. The CDR3 has 16 amino acids. Losses at the gene ends were 3 bases for V and 3 bases for J; bases not matched to a gene: 7. Germline V lookup: CDR1 SEHNR, CDR2 FQNEAQ (reference sequence). This chain's CDR3 is CASSFQTGGLYNEQFF. CDR3 sequence (DNA): TGTGCCAGCAGCTTTCAAACGGGGGGGCTCTACAATGAGCAGTTCTTC.

The chain joins TRBV7-9 to TRBJ2-5; the D is unclear. The CDR3 sequence is 15 residues long. V was shortened by 1 base and J by 4 bases, with 13 bases between the two germline ends. Germline lookup yields CDR1 SEHNR and CDR2 FQNEAQ (reference sequence). The CDR3 spells CASSLGLTYGETQYF. The CDR3, as DNA: TGTGCCAGCAGCTTAGGCCTCACATATGGAGAGACCCAGTACTTC. Combining the CDR3 with reference TRBV7-9 and TRBJ2-5 gives the whole variable domain DTGVSQNPRHKITKRGQNVTFRCDPISEHNRLYWYRQTLGQGPEFLTYFQNEAQLEKSRLLSDRFSAERPKGSFSTLEIQRTEQGDSAMYLCASSLGLTYGETQYFGPGTRLLVL.

The chain employs TRBV4-1 and TRBJ1-5, with 11 positions matching TRBD1. CDR1 MGHRA and CDR2 YSYEKL come from the germline V gene. V dropped 1 base and J dropped 5; count of bases not matched to a gene: 4. The CDR3 is 16 residues long. The CDR3: CASSQGTGGVDQPQHF. For the CDR3, the DNA is TGCGCCAGCAGCCAAGGGACAGGGGGCGTCGATCAGCCCCAGCATTTT.

The V and J genes are TRBV4-2 and TRBJ2-3; no firm D call. CDR1 and CDR2 (germline): LGHNA, YNFKEQ. The CDR3 spans 15 residues. Trimming removed 3 bases at V and 4 bases at J, with 14 bases between. DNA for the CDR3: TGTGCCAGCAGCCATGAGAGAGGAAGTGCAGATACGCAGTATTTT. It yields the protein CASSHERGSADTQYF.

This clonotype was observed a handful of times. The chain couples TRBV27 to TRBJ2-7, with D hard to call. This CDR3 is 13 amino acids long. Per germline, CDR1 MNHEY and CDR2 SMNVEV (reference sequence). V was shortened by 1 base and J by 3 bases, with 7 bases between the two germline ends. The CDR3 nucleotides are TGTGCCAGCAGTTTATTTGTGGGCTACGAGCAGTACTTC. Its protein is CASSLFVGYEQYF.

The chain has TRBV19 and TRBJ2-1; 9 nucleotides agree with TRBD2. CDR1 LNHDA and CDR2 SQIVND come from the germline V gene (reference sequence). The CDR3 consists of 16 residues. The trim removed 8 bases at V and 0 bases at J, leaving 8 bases unmatched. The CDR3 coding sequence is TGTGCCAGTCGACTAGCGGCCTCAAGCTCCTACAATGAGCAGTTCTTC. Its translation: CASRLAASSSYNEQFF.